Listed here are 32 T cell receptor beta chains from one sample, sequenced in a study of OX40 agonist ivuxolimab in advanced cancers. The method was immunoSEQ multiplex PCR; TCRdb's version includes in-frame clones alone and lacks a portion of them. The sample includes more than 95,000 clones, approximately 95% of them seen just once. The material was CD4+ or CD8+ T cells sorted from blood, obtained in a trial of the OX40 agonist ivuxolimab. The receptors were gathered from an adult with an advanced solid tumor such as melanoma, head and neck, liver or kidney cancer.

This chain uses TRBV29-1 with TRBJ1-1, with D possibly TRBD1 on 6 matching bases. The V gene lost 7 bases and the J gene lost 0 bases, with 18 bases spanning the gap. The CDR3 length is 15 residues. Germline CDR1 reads SQVTM; CDR2 reads ANQGSEA. CDR3 in amino acids: CSALGGGPMNTEAFF. DNA of the CDR3: TGCAGCGCCCTAGGGGGGGGACCTATGAACACTGAAGCTTTCTTT.

This clone was seen a few times. Other nucleotide sequences in the sample specify the same CDR3. The J gene is TRBJ1-1, the V gene TRBV20-1; D is undetermined. The V gene lost 3 bases and the J gene lost 1 base, with 3 bases spanning the gap. Looked up from germline, CDR1 is DFQATT and CDR2 is SNEGSKA (reference sequence). The CDR3 length is 11 residues. For the CDR3, the DNA is TGCAGTGCTAGGGGGAACACTGAAGCTTTCTTT. Residues: CSARGNTEAFF.

The rearrangement uses TRBV7-9 and TRBJ2-6; TRBD2 aligns across 7 bases. This CDR3 spans 15 amino acids. J was trimmed by 1 base and V by 5 bases; bases with no gene match: 2. CDR1 is SEHNR, CDR2 FQNEAQ, per germline (reference sequence). DNA for the CDR3: TGTGCCAGCAGCCCCGGGGGGTCTGGGGCCAACGTCCTGACTTTC. Translation: CASSPGGSGANVLTF.

The chain has TRBV28 and TRBJ1-2; no clear D. Per germline, CDR1 MDHEN and CDR2 SYDVKM. The CDR3 extends over 15 amino acids. The V gene lost 6 bases and the J gene lost 8 bases, with 22 bases spanning the gap. CDR3 in amino acids: CASSLSPASGGGYTF. Here the CDR3 DNA reads TGTGCCAGCAGCCTCAGTCCGGCCAGCGGCGGGGGCTACACCTTC.

CDR3 in amino acids: CASSLAPLPGEQYF. CDR3 in DNA: TGTGCCAGCAGCTTAGCCCCGCTGCCAGGCGAGCAGTACTTC. The chain employs TRBV7-2 and TRBJ2-7; D unresolved. Germline V CDR1 and CDR2: SGHTA, FQGNSA. Trimming removed 0 bases at V and 6 bases at J, with 12 bases between. This CDR3 spans 14 amino acids.

This clone has only one observation. This chain links TRBV6-5 with TRBJ2-5; possibly TRBD1 for D (6 bases). The CDR3 consists of 14 residues. Between the trimmed V and J ends, which lost 3 bases and 4 bases, there was a span of 12 bases. CDR1 is MNHEY and CDR2 is SVGAGI in the germline V gene. CDR3 nucleotides: TGTGCCAGCAGTTATACAGGGTCGCGAGAGACCCAGTACTTC. Translation: CASSYTGSRETQYF.

This clone was seen once. The rearrangement uses TRBV23-1 and TRBJ2-1; TRBD2 matches at 7 bases. TRBV23-1 is an ORF; its function is uncertain. The CDR3 contains 15 residues. With 4 bases clipped from V and 0 bases from J, the junction kept 3 bases outside the gene matches. The CDR3 DNA follows: TGCGCCAGCAGTCGCGGGGGTAGCTCCTACAATGAGCAGTTCTTC. Translation: CASSRGGSSYNEQFF.

This chain uses TRBV28 with TRBJ1-2; D gene ambiguous. This CDR3 is built from 12 residues. CDR1 is MDHEN and CDR2 is SYDVKM in the germline V gene. Trimming shortened V by 5 bases and J by 2 bases, and 6 bases separated the two germline ends. The CDR3 nucleotides are TGTGCCAGCAGTCGGACCAACTATGGCTACACCTTC. Protein: CASSRTNYGYTF.

V and J are TRBV28 and TRBJ1-2, with D perhaps matching TRBD1 (6 bases). The CDR3 has 14 residues. Deletions cut 7 bases from V and 2 bases from J, with 14 bases between. CDR1 and CDR2 from the germline V gene are MDHEN and SYDVKM. The CDR3 sequence: CASTLTGGNYGYTF. In DNA form, the CDR3 reads TGTGCCAGCACCTTGACAGGCGGGAACTATGGCTACACCTTC.

The V call is TRBV5-8, the J call TRBJ2-5; D remains unclear. The V and J ends lost 4 bases and 2 bases respectively, with 9 bases between them. Germline loops: CDR1 SGHTS, CDR2 YDEGEE. The CDR3 consists of 13 residues. CDR3 sequence reads: CASSPGLQETQYF. The CDR3 DNA reads TGTGCCAGCAGCCCCGGGCTTCAAGAGACCCAGTACTTC.

V gene TRBV29-1 combines with J gene TRBJ1-3; weak D call: TRBD1 (6 bases). The CDR3 has 14 residues. Germline CDR1 and CDR2: SQVTM and ANQGSEA. V shed 6 bases and J shed 0 bases, with 12 bases lying between them. CDR3 residues: CSVHTGSSGNTIYF. The CDR3 DNA reads as TGCAGCGTCCATACAGGGAGCTCTGGAAACACCATATATTTT. The full variable domain, with the rest looked up from reference TRBV29-1 and TRBJ1-3, is SAVISQKPSRDICQRGTSLTIQCQVDSQVTMMFWYRQQPGQSLTLIATANQGSEATYESGFVIDKFPISRPNLTFSTLTVSNMSPEDSSIYLCSVHTGSSGNTIYFGEGSWLTVV.

The V and J genes are TRBV7-2 and TRBJ2-7; 7 bases fit TRBD2. Trimming removed 4 bases from V and 2 bases from J; junction bases left unmatched: 5. Germline loops: CDR1 SGHTA, CDR2 FQGNSA. The CDR3 consists of 14 residues. CDR3 region: CASSSPAGAYEQYF. In nucleotides, the CDR3 is TGTGCCAGCAGCTCCCCGGCGGGGGCCTACGAGCAGTACTTC.

The chain has TRBV7-2 and TRBJ1-2; D is unresolved. CDR1 and CDR2 from the germline V gene are SGHTA and FQGNSA. The CDR3 sequence is 13 residues long. V shed 1 base and J shed 5 bases, with 8 bases lying between them. For the CDR3, the DNA is TGTGCCAGCAGCTTAGAGCGGCAGTATGGCTACACCTTC. It specifies CASSLERQYGYTF.

J is TRBJ1-1 and V is TRBV19; D is unclear. The length of the CDR3 is 14 residues. Trimming stripped 6 bases from V and 7 bases from J, with 18 bases between. CDR1 is LNHDA, CDR2 SQIVND, per germline (reference sequence). Written as DNA, the CDR3 is TGTGCCAGTAGCCTCGGTGGACCCTGGGGTGAAGCTTTCTTT. Its protein product is CASSLGGPWGEAFF.

J is TRBJ1-1 and V is TRBV2; a weak D match, TRBD1 (5 bases). With 4 bases removed from V and 4 bases from J, the gap between germline ends came to 16 bases. The CDR3 length is 15 residues. Germline CDR1 SNHLY, CDR2 FYNNEI. For the CDR3, the DNA is TGTGCCAGCAGTGTAGATAATCAGGGCGCCACTGAAGCTTTCTTT. Residues: CASSVDNQGATEAFF.

The genes are TRBV4-3 and TRBJ2-7; weak D call: TRBD2 (5 bases). From germline, CDR1 is LGHNA and CDR2 YSLEER. The ends were cut back, 0 bases at V and 2 bases at J, with 11 bases in the middle. The CDR3 totals 15 residues. The DNA for the CDR3 is TGCGCCAGCAGCCAAGAAAGACGGGGTGCCTACGAGCAGTACTTC. Translating gives CASSQERRGAYEQYF.

The J gene is TRBJ1-6, the V gene TRBV6-1; 7 bases align to TRBD1. The CDR3 is made up of 15 amino acids. The germline V gene encodes CDR1 MNHNS and CDR2 SASEGT. J gave up 8 bases and V 5 bases, and 9 bases lay outside the gene matches. This CDR3 reads CASSLRQGWDSPLHF. Here the CDR3 DNA reads TGTGCCAGCAGTTTACGACAGGGATGGGATTCACCCCTCCACTTT.

The J gene is TRBJ1-1, the V gene TRBV19; 7 bases align to TRBD1. Unmatched junction bases numbered 9, after V lost 6 bases and J lost 5 bases. This CDR3 is 14 amino acids long. The germline V gene has CDR1 LNHDA and CDR2 SQIVND (reference sequence). The CDR3 sequence is CASSPRTGGTEAFF. CDR3 coding DNA: TGTGCCAGTAGCCCTAGGACAGGCGGTACTGAAGCTTTCTTT.

The chain combines TRBV5-1 with TRBJ2-3, with a possible D match to TRBD1 (6 bases). The ends were cut back, 2 bases at V and 3 bases at J, with 13 bases in the middle. This CDR3 spans 15 amino acids. Germline V gene data show CDR1 as SGHRS and CDR2 as YFSETQ. This CDR3 is CASSFTAGATDTQYF. The CDR3 bases are TGCGCCAGCAGCTTTACGGCAGGGGCGACAGATACGCAGTATTTT.

The gene calls are TRBV5-1 and TRBJ2-3; possible D gene TRBD2, 5 bases. CDR3 length equals 14 residues. V lost 6 bases to trimming and J lost 3 bases, with 14 bases between them. Germline V lookup: CDR1 SGHRS, CDR2 YFSETQ. CDR3 in amino acids: CASTNPPGTDTQYF. CDR3 nucleotides: TGCGCCAGCACCAACCCGCCGGGGACAGATACGCAGTATTTT.

The V gene is TRBV5-1, the J gene TRBJ1-1; D not resolved. Germline lookup yields CDR1 SGHRS and CDR2 YFSETQ. The V gene lost 0 bases and the J gene lost 7 bases, with 7 bases spanning the gap. This CDR3 spans 12 amino acids. The chain's CDR3 is CASSLERSEAFF. The CDR3 DNA reads as TGCGCCAGCAGCTTGGAGAGGAGTGAAGCTTTCTTT.

The chain's CDR3 is CASKAGNRGYTF. CDR3 bases: TGTGCCAGCAAAGCGGGGAATAGGGGCTACACCTTC. The chain joins TRBV6-5 to TRBJ1-2; D remains unclear. Germline V gives CDR1 MNHEY, CDR2 SVGAGI. The length of the CDR3 is 12 residues. Trimming pared 7 bases from V and 8 bases from J, leaving 14 bases between.

The rearrangement links TRBV15 to TRBJ1-3; TRBD1 might be the D (5 bases). Trimming took 1 base from V and 1 from J, leaving 8 bases between them. CDR3 length: 15 residues. Germline values: CDR1 LNHNV, CDR2 YYDKDF (reference sequence). DNA for the CDR3: TGTGCCACCAGCAGAGCGCAGGGATCTGGAAACACCATATATTTT. It yields the protein CATSRAQGSGNTIYF.

Worth noting for this clone: Distinct nucleotide sequences in the sample also encode this CDR3. V gene TRBV7-9 combines with J gene TRBJ1-5; D not resolved. The germline V gene has CDR1 SEHNR and CDR2 FQNEAQ (reference sequence). The CDR3 runs 13 residues. V was clipped by 3 bases and J by 7 bases, with 10 bases between them. The CDR3 bases are TGTGCCAGCAGCTTTGAGGGAGGGCAGCCCCAGCATTTT. Amino acids: CASSFEGGQPQHF.

The rearrangement uses TRBV5-4 and TRBJ2-7, with 7 nucleotides matching TRBD1. This CDR3 comprises 12 residues. V shed 10 bases, J shed 3 bases, and the junction held 7 bases outside the gene matches. Germline V gene sequence: CDR1 SGHNT, CDR2 YYREEE (reference sequence). DNA of the CDR3: TGTGCCTCCCACCGGGACAGCTACGAGCAGTACTTC. Encoded protein: CASHRDSYEQYF.

The chain recombines TRBV6-6 with TRBJ2-2; D possibly corresponds to TRBD1 (5 bases). The CDR3 sequence is 15 residues long. Germline CDR1 and CDR2: MNHNY and SVGAGI (reference sequence). With 4 bases removed from V and 6 bases from J, the gap between germline ends came to 15 bases. Here the CDR3 reads CASSFPDRTPGELFF. The CDR3 region has the DNA TGTGCCAGCAGTTTTCCAGACAGAACACCCGGGGAGCTGTTTTTT.

The V call is TRBV4-2, the J call TRBJ2-7, with 13 positions matching TRBD2. CDR3 length: 17 residues. The germline CDR1 and CDR2 sequences are LGHNA and YNFKEQ. Trimming at V came to 4 bases and at J to 2 bases, leaving 8 bases not matched to a gene. The CDR3 coding sequence is TGTGCCAGCAGCCCTTCAGGGACTAGCGGGAAAGCCTACGAGCAGTACTTC. Translating it yields CASSPSGTSGKAYEQYF.

The chain couples TRBV18 to TRBJ1-1; TRBD1 is a possible D gene (5 bases). From germline, CDR1 is KGHSH and CDR2 LQKENI. Trimming took off 4 bases at V and 1 base at J, with 10 bases between the two ends. The CDR3 is 14 amino acids. The CDR3 nucleotides are TGTGCCAGCTCACAGGGGCTGAAGAACACTGAAGCTTTCTTT. This translates into CASSQGLKNTEAFF.

DNA for the CDR3: TGTGCCAGCAGCCTAGGGACAGGCCCCTACGAGCAGTACTTC. This encodes CASSLGTGPYEQYF. The chain is built from TRBV5-8 and TRBJ2-7; 8 positions match TRBD1. Looked up from germline, CDR1 is SGHTS and CDR2 is YDEGEE. CDR3 length: 14 residues. V trimming: 4 bases; J trimming: 2 bases; junction bases outside the gene matches: 5.

The V gene is TRBV9, the J gene TRBJ1-6; D may be TRBD1 (6 bases). V was clipped by 0 bases and J by 6 bases, with 10 bases between them. This CDR3 region has 15 residues. CDR1 is SGDLS and CDR2 is YYNGEE in the germline V gene. CDR3 bases: TGTGCCAGCAGCGTAGGGGGGGCAGGTAATTCACCCCTCCACTTT. This translates into CASSVGGAGNSPLHF.

This clone was counted once. The chain has TRBV5-1 and TRBJ2-5; no clear D gene. This CDR3 has 16 residues. CDR1 and CDR2 (germline): SGHRS, YFSETQ. Trimming shortened V by 0 bases and J by 1 base, and 13 bases separated the two germline ends. CDR3 nucleotides: TGCGCCAGCAGCTTGGGAGGAACGGGTCCCCAAGAGACCCAGTACTTC. This gives the protein CASSLGGTGPQETQYF.

This chain joins TRBV5-1 and TRBJ1-1, with TRBD1 matching 7 bases. The CDR3 contains 15 residues. J was trimmed by 0 bases and V by 4 bases; bases with no gene match: 6. CDR1 and CDR2 from the germline V gene are SGHRS and YFSETQ. The CDR3 loop reads CASSLMDRLNTEAFF. The CDR3 bases are TGCGCCAGCAGCCTAATGGACAGGTTGAACACTGAAGCTTTCTTT.